These 22 T cell receptor beta chains share one sample of origin, sequenced in a study of OX40 agonist ivuxolimab in advanced cancers. Repertoires were generated with immunoSEQ multiplex PCR, while TCRdb's copy carries only in-frame clones and drops some. Found here are some 68,000 clones, approximately 89% of them singletons; the top ten hold roughly 2%. The input for sequencing was CD4+ or CD8+ T cells sorted from blood, taken in a trial of the OX40 agonist ivuxolimab. These receptor sequences come from an adult with an advanced solid tumor such as melanoma, head and neck, liver or kidney cancer.

The gene calls are TRBV27 and TRBJ2-5; D gene unclear. The germline CDR1 and CDR2 sequences are MNHEY and SMNVEV (reference sequence). This CDR3 is 15 amino acids long. Trimming pared 4 bases from V and 2 bases from J, leaving 14 bases between. For the CDR3, the DNA is TGTGCCAGCAGTTCCCAGGACGGACGACAAGAGACCCAGTACTTC. Amino acid sequence: CASSSQDGRQETQYF.

This clone is a singleton in its sample. Within the sample, other DNA sequences also encode this same CDR3. The V call is TRBV13, the J call TRBJ1-2; perhaps TRBD1 as D (6 bases). The ends were cut back, 0 bases at V and 0 bases at J, with 17 bases in the middle. CDR1 is PRHDT, CDR2 FYEKMQ, per germline (reference sequence). CDR3 length: 18 amino acids. The CDR3 protein is CASSLGGPGTPANYGYTF. The CDR3 bases are TGTGCCAGCAGCTTAGGGGGGCCCGGGACACCCGCTAACTATGGCTACACCTTC.

The chain employs TRBV20-1 and TRBJ2-7, with D hard to call. CDR3 size: 10 residues. Trimming removed 6 bases at V and 0 bases at J, with 3 bases between. Per the germline V gene, CDR1 is DFQATT and CDR2 is SNEGSKA (reference sequence). The CDR3 nucleotides read TGCAGTGCGATCTCCTACGAGCAGTACTTC. Its protein product is CSAISYEQYF.

CDR3 protein: CASSEAPHQPQHF. The CDR3, as DNA: TGTGCCAGCAGTGAAGCCCCCCATCAGCCCCAGCATTTT. This chain uses TRBV6-1 with TRBJ1-5; D not certain. In germline, CDR1 is MNHNS, CDR2 SASEGT. The CDR3 totals 13 residues. The germline V and J ends were trimmed by 0 bases and 5 bases, with 5 bases remaining between them.

The rearrangement links TRBV7-8 to TRBJ2-2; D unclear. The germline gives CDR1 SGHVS, CDR2 FQNEAQ. V was pared by 8 bases and J by 3 bases, with 13 bases between. The CDR3 is 14 residues long. The CDR3 protein is CASRRLPDTGELFF. DNA for the CDR3: TGTGCCAGCCGCAGGTTACCCGACACCGGGGAGCTGTTTTTT.

The chain recombines TRBV6-5 with TRBJ1-2, with D perhaps matching TRBD1 (6 bases). Germline CDR1 and CDR2: MNHEY and SVGAGI. The CDR3 sequence is 14 residues long. Trimming cost V 6 bases and J 3 bases, with 14 bases left between them. The CDR3 coding sequence is TGTGCCAGCAGAAGGGGGGGTCAGGACTATGGCTACACCTTC. It is translated as CASRRGGQDYGYTF.

The gene calls are TRBV10-2 and TRBJ2-3; possibly TRBD1 for D (6 bases). V gave up 3 bases and J gave up 1 base, with 11 bases separating them. This CDR3 has 15 amino acids. Germline V CDR1 and CDR2: WSHSY, SAAADI. CDR3 protein: CASSEGGTRTDTQYF. CDR3 in DNA: TGCGCCAGCAGTGAAGGGGGTACTCGCACAGATACGCAGTATTTT.

The chain combines TRBV4-3 with TRBJ1-3; D unresolved. This CDR3 is built from 13 residues. Germline V CDR1 and CDR2: LGHNA, YSLEER. V was clipped by 0 bases and J by 5 bases, with 5 bases between them. CDR3 residues: CASSQEVRNTIYF. In nucleotides, the CDR3 is TGCGCCAGCAGCCAAGAGGTCCGAAACACCATATATTTT.

V usage is TRBV4-1 and J usage is TRBJ2-7; D is unclear. Germline lookup yields CDR1 MGHRA and CDR2 YSYEKL. Deletions cut 0 bases from V and 2 bases from J, with 5 bases between. The CDR3 is made up of 13 amino acids. The CDR3, as DNA: TGCGCCAGCAGCCAAGAGACCGCCTACGAGCAGTACTTC. This gives the protein CASSQETAYEQYF.

Here the CDR3 reads CASSSNRGGETQYF. Written as DNA, the CDR3 is TGCGCCAGCAGCAGCAACAGGGGGGGAGAGACCCAGTACTTC. This chain uses TRBV5-1 with TRBJ2-5; D is perhaps TRBD1 (8 bases). Germline V gene lookup returns CDR1 SGHRS and CDR2 YFSETQ. The ends were cut back, 4 bases at V and 4 bases at J, with 14 bases in the middle. This CDR3 has 14 amino acids.

The table lists this clone with a few counts. This sequence joins TRBV7-2 and TRBJ2-4; D call uncertain. The CDR3 is 14 residues long. Per the germline V gene, CDR1 is SGHTA and CDR2 is FQGNSA. V lost 3 bases to trimming and J lost 0 bases, with 6 bases between them. CDR3 residues: CASSFKGAKNIQYF. CDR3 DNA sequence: TGTGCCAGCAGCTTTAAGGGAGCCAAAAACATTCAGTACTTC.

The chain combines TRBV18 with TRBJ1-4; tentative D call: TRBD1 (5 bases). V lost 5 bases to trimming and J lost 7 bases, with 11 bases between them. Looked up from germline, CDR1 is KGHSH and CDR2 is LQKENI. This CDR3 comprises 13 residues. CDR3 DNA: TGTGCCAGCTCAGGCAGGGATGGTGAAAAACTGTTTTTT. Its protein product is CASSGRDGEKLFF.

V and J are TRBV29-1 and TRBJ1-6, with 9 bases lining up with TRBD1. The germline V gene encodes CDR1 SQVTM and CDR2 ANQGSEA. V lost 5 bases, J lost 7 bases, and 9 bases stayed unmatched. The CDR3 is 15 amino acids. CDR3 DNA sequence: TGCAGCGTTCGACTACAGGGGGCCTCCAATTCACCCCTCCACTTT. Translated, it gives CSVRLQGASNSPLHF.

This chain uses TRBV15 with TRBJ2-3; the D gene is possibly TRBD1 (6 bases). Per germline, CDR1 LNHNV and CDR2 YYDKDF (reference sequence). Deletions cut 1 base from V and 5 bases from J, with 7 bases between. The CDR3 spans 13 residues. The CDR3 loop is CATSRVQGDTQYF. The DNA for the CDR3 is TGTGCCACCAGCAGAGTACAGGGAGATACGCAGTATTTT.

The chain couples TRBV9 to TRBJ2-2; no reliable D call. Germline V gene data show CDR1 as SGDLS and CDR2 as YYNGEE. V gave up 0 bases and J gave up 1 base, with 4 bases separating them. The CDR3 has 14 amino acids. The DNA of the CDR3 is TGTGCCAGCAGCGTAGGAGTGAACACCGGGGAGCTGTTTTTT. Translation gives CASSVGVNTGELFF. The variable domain in full, with the rest retrieved from reference TRBV9 and TRBJ2-2, is DSGVTQTPKHLITATGQRVTLRCSPRSGDLSVYWYQQSLDQGLQFLIQYYNGEERAKGNILERFSAQQFPDLHSELNLSSLELGDSALYFCASSVGVNTGELFFGEGSRLTVL.

The chain uses TRBV28 and TRBJ1-2; no clear D gene. Germline V gene sequence: CDR1 MDHEN, CDR2 SYDVKM. V lost 1 base and J 8 bases, leaving 11 bases between the germline ends. The CDR3 consists of 13 residues. The CDR3 DNA follows: TGTGCCAGCAGTTTATTAGAGCCTCTGGGCTACACCTTC. Translated: CASSLLEPLGYTF.

The rearrangement joins TRBV5-5 to TRBJ1-1, with TRBD1 matching 10 bases. Looked up from germline, CDR1 is SGHKS and CDR2 is YYEKEE (reference sequence). The CDR3 is 14 residues long. V was pared by 3 bases and J by 4 bases, with 3 bases of the junction left unmatched. CDR3 loop: CASSSRTGGTEAFF. The DNA for the CDR3 is TGTGCCAGCAGCTCGCGGACAGGGGGCACTGAAGCTTTCTTT.

The rearrangement joins TRBV5-1 to TRBJ2-1; D gene unclear. Germline V gene sequence: CDR1 SGHRS, CDR2 YFSETQ. The CDR3 covers 15 residues. Deletions cut 1 base from V and 0 bases from J, with 8 bases between. The CDR3, as DNA: TGCGCCAGCAGCTTGACTATGAGCTCCTACAATGAGCAGTTCTTC. It codes for CASSLTMSSYNEQFF.

This clone occurred once. V usage is TRBV29-1 and J usage is TRBJ1-2; D possibly corresponds to TRBD1 (6 bases). CDR1 SQVTM and CDR2 ANQGSEA come from the germline V gene. The CDR3 totals 14 residues. Trimming cost V 4 bases and J 2 bases, with 14 bases left between them. The CDR3 nucleotides read TGCAGCGTTGTGGCGGGGACATCAAACTATGGCTACACCTTC. Translation: CSVVAGTSNYGYTF.

The chain combines TRBV30 with TRBJ2-1; no reliable D call. The CDR3 is made up of 15 amino acids. Germline V gives CDR1 GTSNPN, CDR2 SVGIG (reference sequence). Trimming stripped 1 base from V and 5 bases from J, with 15 bases between. The CDR3 protein is CAWSAGHRTNNEQFF. The CDR3, as DNA: TGTGCCTGGAGTGCGGGTCATAGAACAAACAATGAGCAGTTCTTC.

The chain employs TRBV7-8 and TRBJ1-1; D not resolved. The CDR3 runs 12 residues. Trimming pared 1 base from V and 5 bases from J, leaving 5 bases between. Germline values: CDR1 SGHVS, CDR2 FQNEAQ. The chain's CDR3 is CASSLVYTEAFF. The CDR3 DNA reads as TGTGCCAGCAGCTTAGTTTATACTGAAGCTTTCTTT.

This chain links TRBV27 with TRBJ2-1, with TRBD2 identical over 12 bases. The V and J ends lost 5 bases and 5 bases, in that order; junction bases with no gene match: 7. CDR3 length: 16 amino acids. CDR1 and CDR2 from the germline V gene are MNHEY and SMNVEV (reference sequence). Written as DNA, the CDR3 is TGTGCCAGCAGTCCTTGGACTAGCGGGACCCACAATGAGCAGTTCTTC. As protein: CASSPWTSGTHNEQFF.